The clone carrying this TCR beta chain was seen ten or more times. Preparation of the TCRbeta library involved a method that used unique molecular identifiers. TCRdb reprocessed the PCR reads with MiXCR, giving one entry per CDR3 protein. The sample carries about 640,000 distinct CDR3 sequences, around 16% recorded once. This sample stems from a study of T-cell reconstitution after alpha-beta-depleted transplantation in children. The sequenced sample was PBMCs from the stem cell graft donor, obtained from the stem cell graft. The TCR was taken from a human donor who donated a stem cell graft to a child with acute myeloid leukemia.

CDR3 DNA: TGTGCCAGCAGCTTGCCGGGACAGGCGAACACTGAAGCTTTCTTT. Its protein product is CASSLPGQANTEAFF. This chain links TRBV5-6 with TRBJ1-1; TRBD1 matches at 8 bases. The CDR3 sequence is 15 residues long. CDR1 and CDR2 from the germline V gene are SGHDT and YYEEEE. V gave up 1 base and J gave up 1 base; unmatched junction bases: 3.